The rows below give T cell receptor beta chains drawn from one sample of a study of siplizumab effects on memory and regulatory T cells. Profiled with immunoSEQ multiplex PCR; TCRdb holds only in-frame clones, not every one. The profile covers 100,000 or so clones, with roughly 90% appearing a single time and 1.1% taken by the ten largest. Sequencing input: CD4+ T cells sorted from blood. Receptors were obtained from a human donor in good health. Each CDR3 is given with its conserved first and last residue. D genes are given only for firm matches. The size of a clone is reported for some rows only, either as once, few or many, or as a class for expanded clones.

D gene: -
clone size: -
V gene: TRBV18
J gene: TRBJ2-7
CDR3 protein: CASSYSGDGYEQYF
CDR3 DNA: TGTGCCAGCTCCTACTCCGGGGACGGCTACGAGCAGTACTTC

D gene: TRBD1
clone size: -
V gene: TRBV11-3
J gene: TRBJ2-7
CDR3 protein: CASSLGDRGAYEQYF
CDR3 DNA: TGTGCCAGCAGCTTAGGGGACAGGGGTGCTTACGAGCAGTACTTC

D gene: TRBD1
clone size: -
V gene: TRBV5-1
J gene: TRBJ2-1
CDR3 protein: CASSLVGQGIGNEQFF
CDR3 DNA: TGCGCCAGCAGCTTGGTGGGACAGGGGATCGGTAATGAGCAGTTCTTC

D gene: -
clone size: -
V gene: TRBV5-4
J gene: TRBJ2-3
CDR3 protein: CASSLEVTTDTQYF
CDR3 DNA: TGTGCCAGCAGCTTGGAGGTAACTACAGATACGCAGTATTTT

D gene: -
clone size: -
V gene: TRBV4-1
J gene: TRBJ2-7
CDR3 protein: CASSQGPEQYF
CDR3 DNA: TGCGCCAGCAGCCAAGGTCCCGAGCAGTACTTC

D gene: TRBD1
clone size: -
V gene: TRBV28
J gene: TRBJ1-3
CDR3 protein: CASSQGDGNTIYF
CDR3 DNA: TGTGCCAGCAGTCAGGGGGATGGAAACACCATATATTTT

D gene: TRBD2
clone size: -
V gene: TRBV28
J gene: TRBJ2-1
CDR3 protein: CASSLPSGVYNEQFF
CDR3 DNA: TGTGCCAGCAGTTTACCTAGCGGAGTCTACAATGAGCAGTTCTTC

D gene: -
clone size: -
V gene: TRBV30
J gene: TRBJ2-5
CDR3 protein: CACQNPRVSWETQYF
CDR3 DNA: TGTGCCTGCCAAAACCCCCGGGTGAGCTGGGAGACCCAGTACTTC

D gene: TRBD1
clone size: -
V gene: TRBV23-1
J gene: TRBJ1-5
CDR3 protein: CASSQPWTGGNQPQHF
CDR3 DNA: TGCGCCAGCAGTCAACCTTGGACAGGGGGCAATCAGCCCCAGCATTTT

D gene: TRBD2
clone size: -
V gene: TRBV19
J gene: TRBJ2-3
CDR3 protein: CARASGRLEGTDTQYF
CDR3 DNA: TGTGCACGCGCTAGCGGGAGACTAGAGGGCACAGATACGCAGTATTTT

D gene: TRBD1
clone size: -
V gene: TRBV9
J gene: TRBJ1-2
CDR3 protein: CASSAEPTTGGGYTF
CDR3 DNA: TGTGCCAGCAGCGCAGAGCCTACAACAGGGGGGGGCTACACCTTC

D gene: TRBD2
clone size: -
V gene: TRBV19
J gene: TRBJ2-2
CDR3 protein: CASKTSGYTGELFF
CDR3 DNA: TGTGCCAGCAAGACTAGCGGGTACACCGGGGAGCTGTTTTTT

D gene: -
clone size: once
V gene: TRBV10-1
J gene: TRBJ2-3
CDR3 protein: CASSAGTDTQYF
CDR3 DNA: TGCGCCAGCAGTGCGGGAACAGATACGCAGTATTTT

D gene: -
clone size: -
V gene: TRBV11-3
J gene: TRBJ2-3
CDR3 protein: CASSLDNTDTQYF
CDR3 DNA: TGTGCCAGCAGCTTAGACAACACAGATACGCAGTATTTT

D gene: TRBD2
clone size: -
V gene: TRBV11-3
J gene: TRBJ2-1
CDR3 protein: CASSLNSLRLAGGLNEQFF
CDR3 DNA: TGTGCCAGCAGCTTAAATTCGTTACGACTAGCGGGAGGGCTGAATGAGCAGTTCTTC

D gene: -
clone size: -
V gene: TRBV18
J gene: TRBJ2-7
CDR3 protein: CANSKGYSGDYEQYF
CDR3 DNA: TGTGCCAACTCCAAAGGGTATAGCGGAGACTACGAGCAGTACTTC